Below are 15 T cell receptor beta chains sequenced from a single sample in a study of OX40 agonist ivuxolimab in advanced cancers. The method was immunoSEQ multiplex PCR; TCRdb's version includes in-frame clones alone and lacks a portion of them. The repertoire holds approximately 20,000 clones, with 83% as singletons. The sample consisted of CD4+ or CD8+ T cells sorted from blood, taken in a trial of the OX40 agonist ivuxolimab. These TCRs come from an adult with an advanced solid tumor such as melanoma, head and neck, liver or kidney cancer.

Comment on this clone: One junction end disagrees with the germline gene, perhaps due to a read error. J is TRBJ2-2 and V is TRBV7-7; 8 bases agree with TRBD1. The CDR3 has 15 amino acids. The V gene's germline CDR1 is SSHAT and CDR2 FNYEAQ (reference sequence). The CDR3 loop reads CASSLGTGNTGELFF. Written as DNA, the CDR3 is TGTGCTAGCAGCTTAGGGACAGGGAACACCGGGGAGCTGTTTTTT.

The chain links TRBV12-5 to TRBJ2-5; 8 nucleotides line up with TRBD1. V lost 6 bases to trimming and J lost 2 bases; unmatched junction nucleotides: 11. CDR1 is LGHNT, CDR2 FRNRAP, per germline. The CDR3 loop spans 16 amino acids. CDR3: CASGSARTGYQETQYF. CDR3 nucleotides: TGTGCTAGTGGCTCCGCCCGGACAGGGTATCAAGAGACCCAGTACTTC.

J is TRBJ1-4 and V is TRBV28; 10 bases line up with TRBD1. Germline trimming cut 5 bases from V and 5 bases from J; bases unmatched to any gene: 5. Germline CDR1 MDHEN, CDR2 SYDVKM. The CDR3 runs to 15 residues. Here the CDR3 reads CASSIEGQGNEKLFF. CDR3 in DNA: TGTGCCAGCAGTATAGAGGGACAGGGGAATGAAAAACTGTTTTTT.

The rearrangement joins TRBV12-2 to TRBJ1-1; the table's D call of TRBD1 was not tested on the DNA. TRBV12-2 counts as a pseudogene. The CDR3 spans 14 residues. The CDR3 region has the DNA TGTGCAAGTCGCCTGGAGACAGGGGGGACTGAAGCTTTCTTT. Translation: CASRLETGGTEAFF.

The table lists this clone with a count of one. This chain links TRBV6-6 with TRBJ2-7, with a tentative D call TRBD2 (6 bases). Trimming cost V 6 bases and J 0 bases, with 15 bases left between them. The length of the CDR3 is 15 residues. Germline values: CDR1 MNHNY, CDR2 SVGAGI (reference sequence). CDR3 DNA sequence: TGTGCCAGCAGGGGGGGAAATTTGGGCTCCTACGAGCAGTACTTC. Translated, it gives CASRGGNLGSYEQYF.

The chain employs TRBV28 and TRBJ2-3; no clear D gene. Germline-derived CDR1 and CDR2 are MDHEN and SYDVKM. The CDR3 is 14 amino acids. V dropped 5 bases and J dropped 1 base, with 10 bases sitting between them. CDR3 region: CASSPSLGTDTQYF. As DNA, the CDR3 is TGTGCCAGCAGTCCCTCCCTAGGCACAGATACGCAGTATTTT. Filled out from reference TRBV28 and TRBJ2-3, the complete variable domain reads DVKVTQSSRYLVKRTGEKVFLECVQDMDHENMFWYRQDPGLGLRLIYFSYDVKMKEKGDIPEGYSVSREKKERFSLILESASTNQTSMYLCASSPSLGTDTQYFGPGTRLTVL.

The table lists this clone with a count of one. The V gene is TRBV7-2, the J gene TRBJ2-7, with a possible D match to TRBD1 (7 bases). Trimming pared 3 bases from V and 5 bases from J, leaving 20 bases between. This CDR3 spans 16 amino acids. Per germline, CDR1 SGHTA and CDR2 FQGNSA. The CDR3 DNA sequence: TGTGCCAGCAGCTTGGGACTTAGTGGACAGGAACACGAGCAGTACTTC. It encodes CASSLGLSGQEHEQYF.

The chain uses TRBV5-6 and TRBJ2-1, with D perhaps matching TRBD1 or TRBD2 (5 bases each). Trimming shortened V by 0 bases and J by 9 bases, and 10 bases separated the two germline ends. Per germline, CDR1 SGHDT and CDR2 YYEEEE. The CDR3 runs to 13 residues. The CDR3 reads CASSLAGPGEQFF. In nucleotides, the CDR3 is TGTGCCAGCAGCTTGGCGGGGCCCGGTGAGCAGTTCTTC.

This clone has a handful of counts. The chain couples TRBV11-2 to TRBJ2-7, with 7 bases lining up with TRBD1. This CDR3 is built from 14 residues. Trimming removed 5 bases from V and 3 bases from J; junction bases left unmatched: 7. The germline V gene encodes CDR1 SGHAT and CDR2 FQNNGV. The CDR3 protein is CASSVDRDLYEQYF. CDR3 nucleotide sequence: TGTGCCAGCAGCGTCGACAGGGATCTCTACGAGCAGTACTTC.

The rearrangement links TRBV28 to TRBJ2-3; D uncertain. Germline CDR1 is MDHEN and CDR2 is SYDVKM. This CDR3 comprises 13 residues. The V end was cut by 2 bases, the J end by 9 bases, with 12 bases between. The CDR3 is CASSLQILGTQYF. For the CDR3, the DNA is TGTGCCAGCAGTTTACAGATCCTTGGGACGCAGTATTTT.

This chain joins TRBV6-1 and TRBJ1-5, with a weak D call TRBD1 (5 bases). The CDR3 loop spans 15 amino acids. The V gene lost 1 base and the J gene lost 9 bases, with 16 bases spanning the gap. Per the germline V gene, CDR1 is MNHNS and CDR2 is SASEGT. The CDR3: CASSEGTSGYRPQHF. The CDR3 nucleotides read TGTGCCAGCAGTGAAGGAACGTCAGGGTATAGGCCCCAGCATTTT.

The chain links TRBV11-3 to TRBJ2-5; 7 nucleotides agree with TRBD1. The length of the CDR3 is 12 residues. With V trimmed by 9 bases and J by 9 bases, 10 bases remained unmatched. Per germline, CDR1 SGHNT and CDR2 YENEEA. In DNA form, the CDR3 reads TGTGCCAGGGGGACAGTTGAAGTGGCCCAGTACTTC. Translated, it gives CARGTVEVAQYF.

J is TRBJ1-1 and V is TRBV28; D possibly corresponds to TRBD1 (6 bases). V shed 5 bases and J shed 7 bases, with 20 bases lying between them. This CDR3 is built from 15 residues. Germline V gives CDR1 MDHEN, CDR2 SYDVKM. The CDR3 DNA reads as TGTGCCAGCAGTCCTTTACAGCTTAGGGGGGTTGAAGCTTTCTTT. As protein: CASSPLQLRGVEAFF.

In its sample, this clone was seen once. The CDR3 nucleotides read TGCGCCAGCAGCCCCGGGAGCTACGAGCAGTACTTC. Its protein is CASSPGSYEQYF. The V call is TRBV5-1, the J call TRBJ2-7, with D maybe TRBD2 (6 bases). This CDR3 spans 12 amino acids. Germline lookup yields CDR1 SGHRS and CDR2 YFSETQ. Trimming pared 4 bases from V and 3 bases from J, leaving 8 bases between.

This chain links TRBV5-5 with TRBJ1-5; no clear D. CDR1 SGHKS and CDR2 YYEKEE come from the germline V gene (reference sequence). The germline V and J ends were trimmed by 0 bases and 7 bases, with 11 bases remaining between them. CDR3 length: 14 amino acids. CDR3 coding DNA: TGTGCCAGCAGCTTGGTTCCAGGAGAGCAGCCCCAGCATTTT. Protein sequence: CASSLVPGEQPQHF.